The 18 T cell receptor beta chains listed next were all sequenced from one sample in a study of cytomegalovirus exposure and HLA in healthy donors. Researchers ran the PCR with 60 Vbeta and 13 Jbeta primers. Profiling relied on immunoSEQ multiplex PCR, and the TCRdb table lists in-frame clones only, not all of them. This sample contains 150,000 or so clones. The material sequenced was PBMCs. The receptors were gathered from a woman aged 60-70 years in good health and CMV-seronegative.

V and J are TRBV7-8 and TRBJ1-5, with 10 bases aligning to TRBD1. Germline trimming cut 5 bases from V and 5 bases from J; bases unmatched to any gene: 3. This CDR3 has 14 residues. CDR1 SGHVS and CDR2 FQNEAQ come from the germline V gene. In nucleotides, the CDR3 is TGTGCCAGCAGCGTGGACAGGGGGTATCAGCCCCAGCATTTT. Encoded protein: CASSVDRGYQPQHF.

This rearrangement joins TRBV4-2 to TRBJ1-1; 7 nucleotides agree with TRBD1. The CDR3 covers 14 residues. V was clipped by 5 bases and J by 1 base; unmatched bases: 4. Germline lookup yields CDR1 LGHNA and CDR2 YNFKEQ. The CDR3, as DNA: TGTGCCAGCAGCAACCGGGACAGGAACACTGAAGCTTTCTTT. Translation gives CASSNRDRNTEAFF.

The chain carries TRBV5-1 and TRBJ1-4; D remains ambiguous. CDR3 length equals 14 residues. The germline V gene encodes CDR1 SGHRS and CDR2 YFSETQ. Deletions cut 4 bases from V and 5 bases from J, with 12 bases between. The CDR3 here is CASSPGIPNEKLFF. CDR3 in DNA: TGCGCCAGCAGCCCGGGGATACCGAATGAAAAACTGTTTTTT.

The V gene is TRBV2, the J gene TRBJ2-2; TRBD1 might be the D (6 bases). From germline, CDR1 is SNHLY and CDR2 FYNNEI. V lost 6 bases to trimming and J lost 7 bases, with 18 bases between them. The CDR3 is 15 amino acids. CDR3 in amino acids: CASRWYNRELGELFF. CDR3 sequence (DNA): TGTGCCAGCAGGTGGTACAACAGGGAGCTCGGGGAGCTGTTTTTT.

This chain connects TRBV15 to TRBJ2-5; tentative D call: TRBD1 (5 bases). Germline V gene data show CDR1 as LNHNV and CDR2 as YYDKDF (reference sequence). This CDR3 contains 12 residues. V gave up 3 bases and J gave up 10 bases, with 12 bases separating them. The CDR3 sequence is CATSSSRGRQYF. CDR3 coding DNA: TGTGCCACCAGCAGCTCAAGGGGCCGCCAGTACTTC.

The chain links TRBV5-1 to TRBJ2-3; 9 bases are shared with TRBD1. This CDR3 comprises 14 residues. The junction had 1 base not matched to a gene; V was cut back by 1 base and J by 4 bases. Germline V gene data show CDR1 as SGHRS and CDR2 as YFSETQ. The chain's CDR3 is CASSLRQGADTQYF. As DNA, the CDR3 is TGCGCCAGCAGCTTGAGACAGGGGGCAGATACGCAGTATTTT.

The genes are TRBV5-1 and TRBJ2-5; tentative D call: TRBD2 (5 bases). CDR1 SGHRS and CDR2 YFSETQ come from the germline V gene. The length of the CDR3 is 14 residues. V dropped 4 bases and J dropped 1 base, with 11 bases sitting between them. CDR3 DNA sequence: TGCGCCAGCAGCCGTTGGACTTTCCAAGAGACCCAGTACTTC. Translated: CASSRWTFQETQYF.

This chain connects TRBV5-1 to TRBJ1-2, with D maybe TRBD1 (6 bases). In germline, CDR1 is SGHRS, CDR2 YFSETQ. This CDR3 has 12 amino acids. V was pared by 2 bases and J by 6 bases, with 8 bases between. The CDR3 here is CASSFYRDGYTF. The CDR3 DNA reads TGCGCCAGCAGCTTCTACAGGGATGGCTACACCTTC.

V gene TRBV4-1 combines with J gene TRBJ2-7, with 15 bases identical to TRBD2. The V and J ends lost 1 base and 5 bases, in that order; junction bases with no gene match: 12. This CDR3 has 19 residues. CDR1 and CDR2 from the germline V gene are MGHRA and YSYEKL. The CDR3 nucleotides are TGCGCCAGCAGCCAAGGGACTAGCGGGAGGGCCAACCTACGGAACGAGCAGTACTTC. This sequence encodes CASSQGTSGRANLRNEQYF.

The chain is built from TRBV6-5 and TRBJ2-5; D may be TRBD1 (5 bases). V lost 1 base, J lost 7 bases, and 13 bases lay in between. The germline gives CDR1 MNHEY, CDR2 SVGAGI. The CDR3 consists of 14 residues. CDR3 region: CASSYYAQGGTQYF. CDR3 nucleotides: TGTGCCAGCAGTTACTACGCCCAGGGTGGGACCCAGTACTTC.

The DNA for the CDR3 is TGCGCCAGCAGCCAACTAGACAGAAATAATTCACCCCTCCACTTT. Amino acid sequence: CASSQLDRNNSPLHF. V gene TRBV4-1 combines with J gene TRBJ1-6; D may be TRBD1 (5 bases). The V end was cut by 2 bases, the J end by 5 bases, with 10 bases between. Germline CDR1 MGHRA, CDR2 YSYEKL. The CDR3 runs to 15 residues.

The genes are TRBV9 and TRBJ2-7; 7 bases are a match to TRBD1. With 4 bases clipped from V and 6 bases from J, the junction kept 4 bases outside the gene matches. The length of the CDR3 is 12 residues. Germline CDR1 reads SGDLS; CDR2 reads YYNGEE. As DNA, the CDR3 is TGTGCCAGCAGCCGAGACAGGGTCGAGCAGTACTTC. This codes for CASSRDRVEQYF.

The chain links TRBV6-6 to TRBJ1-2; TRBD1 matches 7 bases. The CDR3 runs to 13 residues. The V gene end was trimmed by 8 bases and the J gene end by 3 bases; junction bases not matched to a gene: 6. The germline V gene has CDR1 MNHNY and CDR2 SVGAGI (reference sequence). CDR3 bases: TGTGCCAGCGAAGAAGGGGGCCACTATGGCTACACCTTC. This codes for CASEEGGHYGYTF.

This chain links TRBV11-2 with TRBJ2-5; TRBD1 matches 7 bases. Germline values: CDR1 SGHAT, CDR2 FQNNGV. The J segment lost 5 bases and the V segment lost 4 bases, leaving 7 bases of the junction unmatched. The CDR3 contains 14 residues. The chain's CDR3 is CASSYDRESETQYF. The CDR3 DNA is TGTGCCAGCAGCTACGACAGGGAGTCGGAGACCCAGTACTTC.

The chain has TRBV11-1 and TRBJ1-2, with D perhaps matching TRBD1 (6 bases). CDR1 is SGHAT, CDR2 FQDESV, per germline (reference sequence). This CDR3 spans 14 amino acids. V lost 2 bases to trimming and J lost 2 bases, with 9 bases between them. CDR3 nucleotides: TGTGCCAGCAGCTTAAGCCAGGGGAACTATGGCTACACCTTC. Translating gives CASSLSQGNYGYTF.

V gene TRBV6-4 combines with J gene TRBJ2-1; 8 bases are shared with TRBD2. The CDR3 is 16 amino acids. V was pared by 5 bases and J by 4 bases, with 10 bases of the junction left unmatched. Germline CDR1 reads MRHNA; CDR2 reads SNTAGT. The CDR3 DNA reads TGTGCCAGCAGTACCGGGGGGGTCGGATTTTACAATGAGCAGTTCTTC. The encoded protein is CASSTGGVGFYNEQFF.

The chain has TRBV10-3 and TRBJ2-2, with D possibly matching TRBD1 (5 bases). The CDR3 loop spans 16 amino acids. Trimming took 8 bases from V and 1 from J, leaving 17 bases between them. Germline V gene data show CDR1 as ENHRY and CDR2 as SYGVKD. This chain's CDR3 is CAIGGQNSLNTGELFF. The CDR3, as DNA: TGTGCCATCGGCGGACAAAACTCCTTGAACACCGGGGAGCTGTTTTTT.

The genes are TRBV7-9 and TRBJ2-1; the D gene is possibly TRBD1 (5 bases). The CDR3 has 15 residues. The ends were cut back, 5 bases at V and 4 bases at J, with 15 bases in the middle. In germline, CDR1 is SEHNR, CDR2 FQNEAQ (reference sequence). For the CDR3, the DNA is TGTGCCAGCAGCCCGCCAGGGCAGACTTACAATGAGCAGTTCTTC. It codes for CASSPPGQTYNEQFF.